The 22 T cell receptor beta chains given below trace back to one sample, sequenced in a study of blood T cell repertoires in COVID-19. The data were produced by immunoSEQ multiplex PCR, yet TCRdb's version contains in-frame clones alone and is incomplete. The table lists 45,000 to 55,000 clones, around 91% of them singletons. Sequenced: peripheral blood. The receptors stem from a human donor in a cohort sampled during active COVID-19.

DNA of the CDR3: TGCGCCAGCAGTGAAGGGCCGGGACTAGCGGAATACAATGAGCAGTTCTTC. It encodes CASSEGPGLAEYNEQFF. The genes are TRBV10-1 and TRBJ2-1; the match to TRBD2 covers 11 bases. V lost 3 bases to trimming and J lost 4 bases; unmatched junction nucleotides: 8. CDR3 length equals 17 residues. Looked up from germline, CDR1 is WNHNN and CDR2 is SYGVQD (reference sequence).

The CDR3 region is CASSSDRGMNTEAFF. CDR3 sequence (DNA): TGTGCCAGCAGCTCGGACAGGGGCATGAACACTGAAGCTTTCTTT. V and J are TRBV5-4 and TRBJ1-1, with 9 bases that match TRBD1. The CDR3 extends over 15 amino acids. The germline CDR1 and CDR2 sequences are SGHNT and YYREEE (reference sequence). With V trimmed by 3 bases and J by 0 bases, 3 bases remained unmatched.

The rearrangement uses TRBV5-4 and TRBJ2-7; D is possibly TRBD1 (5 bases). CDR3 size: 11 residues. Per the germline V gene, CDR1 is SGHNT and CDR2 is YYREEE (reference sequence). Between the trimmed V and J ends, which lost 4 bases and 6 bases, there was a span of 8 bases. This CDR3 is CASSADSEQYF. The CDR3 region has the DNA TGTGCCAGCAGCGCCGACAGCGAGCAGTACTTC.

The chain has TRBV2 and TRBJ2-5; D is ambiguous. V shed 8 bases and J shed 0 bases, with 10 bases lying between them. CDR1 and CDR2 (germline): SNHLY, FYNNEI. The CDR3 contains 13 residues. The CDR3 sequence: CASLGYDQETQYF. Written as DNA, the CDR3 is TGTGCCAGCTTGGGCTATGACCAAGAGACCCAGTACTTC.

The rearrangement uses TRBV3-1 (or the pseudogene TRBV3-2) and TRBJ1-5, with D hard to call. V shed 1 base and J shed 0 bases, with 4 bases lying between them. The germline V gene encodes CDR1 LGHDT and CDR2 YNNKEL (reference sequence). There are 14 residues in the CDR3. CDR3 coding DNA: TGTGCCAGCAGCCAAGCAGGTAGCAATCAGCCCCAGCATTTT. The encoded protein is CASSQAGSNQPQHF.

This clone was detected once. The chain is built from TRBV7-2 and TRBJ2-1; 10 bases match TRBD2. With 4 bases clipped from V and 10 bases from J, the junction kept 13 bases outside the gene matches. Germline lookup yields CDR1 SGHTA and CDR2 FQGNSA. The CDR3 loop spans 16 amino acids. CDR3 in DNA: TGTGCCAGCAGCTATGTGGGGCTAGCGGGAGCCCAGGAGCAGTTCTTC. This sequence encodes CASSYVGLAGAQEQFF.

V and J are TRBV20-1 and TRBJ2-3; D gene unclear. Trimming shortened V by 3 bases and J by 6 bases, and 10 bases separated the two germline ends. The CDR3 contains 12 residues. Germline CDR1 DFQATT, CDR2 SNEGSKA (reference sequence). The CDR3 spells CSASEQVDTQYF. The CDR3 DNA follows: TGCAGTGCTAGTGAGCAGGTTGATACGCAGTATTTT.

The table lists this clone with a count of one. The V gene is TRBV19, the J gene TRBJ2-1; 7 bases map to TRBD2. V trimming: 6 bases; J trimming: 0 bases; junction bases outside the gene matches: 8. Germline V lookup: CDR1 LNHDA, CDR2 SQIVND (reference sequence). CDR3 length equals 16 residues. CDR3 nucleotides: TGTGCCAGTAGAACACGCGGGGAGGGCTCCTACAATGAGCAGTTCTTC. Translated, it gives CASRTRGEGSYNEQFF.

This chain links TRBV28 with TRBJ2-7, with a weak D call TRBD1 (6 bases). The CDR3 sequence is 12 residues long. Germline CDR1 is MDHEN and CDR2 is SYDVKM. Trimming cost V 5 bases and J 7 bases, with 12 bases left between them. In DNA, the CDR3 is TGTGCCAGCAGTAGACAGGCGTCGGAGCAGTACTTC. Translation: CASSRQASEQYF.

The gene calls are TRBV2 and TRBJ1-2, with 10 bases aligning to TRBD1. Germline V gene data show CDR1 as SNHLY and CDR2 as FYNNEI. The CDR3 totals 15 residues. Trimming cost V 6 bases and J 6 bases; bases outside gene matches: 10. CDR3 bases: TGTGCCAGCAGACCCATAGGACAGGGGGGAGATGGCTACACCTTC. It specifies CASRPIGQGGDGYTF.

This chain connects TRBV5-1 to TRBJ2-1; TRBD2 matches at 9 bases. Germline assignment: CDR1 SGHRS and CDR2 YFSETQ. CDR3 length equals 17 residues. V lost 4 bases to trimming and J lost 9 bases; unmatched junction nucleotides: 17. In DNA, the CDR3 is TGCGCCAGCAGCCCAACCGCTAGCGGGGTCCCCTGGAGTGAGCAGTTCTTC. Its translation is CASSPTASGVPWSEQFF.

This chain uses TRBV10-2 with TRBJ2-7; 10 bases agree with TRBD1. The CDR3 consists of 15 residues. Losses at the gene ends were 8 bases for V and 0 bases for J; bases not matched to a gene: 7. Germline loops: CDR1 WSHSY, CDR2 SAAADI. CDR3: CASGPGQGLSYEQYF. In nucleotides, the CDR3 is TGCGCCAGCGGGCCGGGACAGGGGCTCTCCTACGAGCAGTACTTC.

This clone was recorded only once. The chain employs TRBV18 and TRBJ1-1; D may be TRBD1 (5 bases). The length of the CDR3 is 15 residues. Germline V gene sequence: CDR1 KGHSH, CDR2 LQKENI. V was cut by 4 bases and J by 3 bases, with 15 bases left in between. CDR3 residues: CASSRSQGGDTEAFF. CDR3 DNA: TGTGCCAGCTCACGATCCCAGGGAGGGGACACTGAAGCTTTCTTT.

This chain connects TRBV6-6 to TRBJ1-1; D might be TRBD1 (5 bases). CDR3 length equals 16 residues. Trimming removed 5 bases at V and 4 bases at J, with 20 bases between. Germline V CDR1 and CDR2: MNHNY, SVGAGI (reference sequence). CDR3 sequence reads: CASSRRQTAMGTEAFF. In nucleotides, the CDR3 is TGTGCCAGCAGTCGACGCCAGACAGCCATGGGCACTGAAGCTTTCTTT.

The chain recombines TRBV6-5 with TRBJ1-1; D is unclear. CDR3 length: 13 amino acids. The germline gives CDR1 MNHEY, CDR2 SVGAGI. Between the trimmed V and J ends, which lost 7 bases and 0 bases, there was a span of 9 bases. CDR3 region: CASTNTLNTEAFF. CDR3 in DNA: TGTGCCAGCACAAACACCTTGAACACTGAAGCTTTCTTT.

This rearrangement joins TRBV19 to TRBJ1-1; D is unclear. Germline lookup yields CDR1 LNHDA and CDR2 SQIVND (reference sequence). This CDR3 contains 17 residues. Trimming took 7 bases from V and 0 from J, leaving 21 bases between them. The CDR3 is CASTNGGRITMNTEAFF. CDR3 sequence (DNA): TGTGCCAGTACCAATGGCGGAAGGATCACCATGAACACTGAAGCTTTCTTT. Together with reference TRBV19 and TRBJ1-1, the CDR3 gives the full variable domain: DGGITQSPKYLFRKEGQNVTLSCEQNLNHDAMYWYRQDPGQGLRLIYYSQIVNDFQKGDIAEGYSVSREKKESFPLTVTSAQKNPTAFYLCASTNGGRITMNTEAFFGQGTRLTVV.

J is TRBJ1-4 and V is TRBV27; D uncertain. V lost 0 bases, J lost 1 base, and 12 bases lay in between. Germline V gene lookup returns CDR1 MNHEY and CDR2 SMNVEV (reference sequence). This CDR3 region has 17 residues. CDR3 amino acids: CASSLSPQVGTNEKLFF. The CDR3 DNA reads TGTGCCAGCAGTTTATCCCCCCAGGTTGGAACTAATGAAAAACTGTTTTTT. The full variable domain, in which reference TRBV27 and TRBJ1-4 provide the parts outside the CDR3, is EAQVTQNPRYLITVTGKKLTVTCSQNMNHEYMSWYRQDPGLGLRQIYYSMNVEVTDKGDVPEGYKVSRKEKRNFPLILESPSPNQTSLYFCASSLSPQVGTNEKLFFGSGTQLSVL.

The chain uses TRBV11-2 and TRBJ2-1; 8 nucleotides align to TRBD1. CDR1 and CDR2 from the germline V gene are SGHAT and FQNNGV. This CDR3 is 14 amino acids long. The J segment lost 3 bases and the V segment lost 5 bases, leaving 3 bases of the junction unmatched. CDR3 protein: CASSRGQDYNEQFF. In nucleotides, the CDR3 is TGTGCCAGCAGCCGGGGACAGGACTACAATGAGCAGTTCTTC.

This clone was counted between two and nine times. The V call is TRBV30, the J call TRBJ2-4, with no clear D. The CDR3 is made up of 15 amino acids. From germline, CDR1 is GTSNPN and CDR2 SVGIG (reference sequence). The CDR3 sequence is CILAYSSLAKNIQYF. The CDR3 DNA reads TGTATTCTGGCCTACAGTTCCCTAGCCAAAAACATTCAGTACTTC.

This sequence joins TRBV2 and TRBJ2-1; D might be TRBD1 (5 bases). The CDR3 is made up of 11 amino acids. V was trimmed by 9 bases and J by 5 bases, leaving 8 bases between them. The V gene's germline CDR1 is SNHLY and CDR2 FYNNEI. The chain's CDR3 is CARWTNNEQFF. The CDR3 DNA sequence: TGTGCCAGATGGACAAACAATGAGCAGTTCTTC.

The CDR3 DNA reads TGTGCCAGTAGTATGGCTCTAGCGGGGATCACAGATACGCAGTATTTT. As protein: CASSMALAGITDTQYF. The rearrangement links TRBV19 to TRBJ2-3, with 9 bases that match TRBD2. This CDR3 is 16 amino acids long. The trim removed 3 bases at V and 2 bases at J, leaving 6 bases unmatched. Germline-derived CDR1 and CDR2 are LNHDA and SQIVND (reference sequence). Variable domain in full (rest from reference TRBV19 and TRBJ2-3): DGGITQSPKYLFRKEGQNVTLSCEQNLNHDAMYWYRQDPGQGLRLIYYSQIVNDFQKGDIAEGYSVSREKKESFPLTVTSAQKNPTAFYLCASSMALAGITDTQYFGPGTRLTVL.

DNA for the CDR3: TGTGCCAGCAGTGATCCGGGACAGTCTTCAGATACGCAGTATTTT. As protein: CASSDPGQSSDTQYF. The rearrangement joins TRBV6-4 to TRBJ2-3; 7 bases fit TRBD1. The CDR3 runs 15 residues. V lost 3 bases and J lost 4; bases outside the gene matches: 7. Germline lookup yields CDR1 MRHNA and CDR2 SNTAGT.